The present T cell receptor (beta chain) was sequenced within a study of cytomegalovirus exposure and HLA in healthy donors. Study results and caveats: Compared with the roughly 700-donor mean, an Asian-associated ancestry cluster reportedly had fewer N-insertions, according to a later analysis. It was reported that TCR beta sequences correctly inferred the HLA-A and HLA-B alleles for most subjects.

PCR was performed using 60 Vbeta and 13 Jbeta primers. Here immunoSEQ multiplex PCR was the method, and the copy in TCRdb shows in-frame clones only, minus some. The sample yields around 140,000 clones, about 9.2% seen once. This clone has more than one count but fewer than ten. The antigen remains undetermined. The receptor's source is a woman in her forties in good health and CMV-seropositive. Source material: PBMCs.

CDR3 DNA sequence: TGCGCCAGCAGTGAGGAGACAGGGGGCAGTTATCGAATTGCTGGCTACACCTTC. Translated, it gives CASSEETGGSYRIAGYTF. The chain joins TRBV10-1 to TRBJ1-2, with 10 bases matching TRBD1. This CDR3 is 18 amino acids long. In germline, CDR1 is WNHNN, CDR2 SYGVQD (reference sequence). The V segment lost 2 bases and the J segment 7 bases; nucleotides outside the gene matches: 16.